This T cell receptor beta chain was observed in a study of T cell responses to AZD1222 COVID-19 vaccine. Study outcomes and limitations: Baseline seropositives among AZD1222 recipients totaled only 5 to 7. Spike-specific TCR breadth and depth grew following two AZD1222 doses.

In the case of this clone: Its matching antigen is unknown.

TCRdb's copy holds only in-frame clones and misses some; the assay was immunoSEQ multiplex PCR. Of about 180,000 clones in the sample, around 88% are singletons; the top ten hold around 10%. The CDR3 is made up of 16 amino acids. Trimming removed 4 bases from V and 2 bases from J, with 18 bases in between. Germline V CDR1 and CDR2: SGHVS, FNYEAQ. The specimen was peripheral blood, collected 28 days after the second AZD1222 dose. This chain joins TRBV7-6 and TRBJ2-7; D assignment may be TRBD1 or TRBD2 (5 bases each). The clonotype originates from an adult who received the AZD1222 COVID-19 vaccine. The CDR3 nucleotides are TGTGCCAGCAGCTCTGGGGACGGTTTTGAACCCTACGAGCAGTACTTC. Translation gives CASSSGDGFEPYEQYF.